The 24 T cell receptor beta chains in this list originate from one sample, sequenced in a study of beta chain features in type 1 diabetes. Sequenced material consisted of expressed TCRB transcripts (all of the isolated RNA was reverse transcribed). The method was immunoSEQ multiplex PCR; TCRdb's version includes in-frame clones alone and lacks a portion of them. The table lists 250,000 to 350,000 clones, less than 15% of them singletons. The sample taken for sequencing was central memory CD4+ T cells from blood. These TCRs come from a man under 40 in good health.

The V gene is TRBV7-2, the J gene TRBJ1-2; tentatively, D is TRBD1 (5 bases). The CDR3 sequence is 14 residues long. Germline V gene data show CDR1 as SGHTA and CDR2 as FQGNSA. V lost 3 bases and J lost 1, with 9 bases in between. This CDR3 is CASSFLTDNYGYTF. For the CDR3, the DNA is TGTGCCAGCAGCTTCCTGACAGATAACTATGGCTACACCTTC.

The table lists this clone with a few counts. This may stem from a read error, because a much larger clone lies one nucleotide away. The V gene is TRBV7-6, the J gene TRBJ2-3; no firm D call. The CDR3 contains 11 residues. Deletions cut 5 bases from V and 2 bases from J, with 2 bases between. CDR1 is SGHVS, CDR2 FNYEAQ, per germline. CDR3 sequence reads: CASSNTDTQYF. CDR3 sequence (DNA): TGTGCCAGCAGCAACACAGATACGCAGTATTTT.

The chain has TRBV15 and TRBJ2-3; D is possibly TRBD1 or TRBD2 (5 bases each). The germline V gene encodes CDR1 LNHNV and CDR2 YYDKDF (reference sequence). This CDR3 has 16 amino acids. Trimming cost V 3 bases and J 1 base, with 14 bases left between them. CDR3 DNA: TGTGCCACCAGCAGTACCTGGGACGGACGCACAGATACGCAGTATTTT. This sequence encodes CATSSTWDGRTDTQYF.

This clone was counted only a few times. V is TRBV7-9 and J is TRBJ2-1; D gene unclear. The V end lost 5 bases, the J end lost 0 bases, and 14 bases lay between the germline ends. The CDR3 length is 16 residues. Germline V gene lookup returns CDR1 SEHNR and CDR2 FQNEAQ (reference sequence). In DNA form, the CDR3 reads TGTGCCAGCAGCCCCGGGCTTTCAAGCTCCTACAATGAGCAGTTCTTC. It specifies CASSPGLSSSYNEQFF.

This clone was detected only a few times. V usage is TRBV19 and J usage is TRBJ1-5, with TRBD1 matching over 8 bases. CDR1 is LNHDA and CDR2 is SQIVND in the germline V gene (reference sequence). Trimming removed 3 bases from V and 6 bases from J; junction bases left unmatched: 4. This CDR3 comprises 14 residues. CDR3 bases: TGTGCCAGTAGTATTACAGGGGGTAGTCAGCCCCAGCATTTT. Translation: CASSITGGSQPQHF.

V is TRBV10-3 and J is TRBJ2-5; D not certain. V shed 4 bases and J shed 0 bases, with 3 bases lying between them. Germline CDR1 ENHRY, CDR2 SYGVKD. The CDR3 runs to 12 residues. The CDR3 loop is CAISVNQETQYF. In nucleotides, the CDR3 is TGTGCCATCAGTGTTAACCAAGAGACCCAGTACTTC.

This clone has just a few counts. The rearrangement uses TRBV18 and TRBJ2-2; D not resolved. Trimming cost V 0 bases and J 4 bases, with 6 bases left between them. This CDR3 spans 14 amino acids. CDR1 is KGHSH, CDR2 LQKENI, per germline. CDR3 sequence (DNA): TGTGCCAGCTCACCACCTCATACCACCGGGGAGCTGTTTTTT. This translates into CASSPPHTTGELFF.

This clone was observed many times. This sample includes further DNA sequences coding for the same CDR3. V and J are TRBV6-5 and TRBJ1-4; 7 bases agree with TRBD1. The CDR3 has 15 amino acids. In germline, CDR1 is MNHEY, CDR2 SVGAGI. The V and J ends lost 2 bases and 8 bases, in that order; junction bases with no gene match: 8. CDR3 protein: CASSYSPGGGEKLFF. In DNA, the CDR3 is TGTGCCAGCAGTTACAGCCCAGGGGGAGGCGAAAAACTGTTTTTT.

This clone was counted ten times or more. The chain carries TRBV14 and TRBJ1-5, with TRBD1 identical over 8 bases. CDR3 size: 13 residues. Losses at the gene ends were 5 bases for V and 6 bases for J; bases not matched to a gene: 3. Per germline, CDR1 SGHDN and CDR2 FVKESK. The CDR3 region is CASSKQGGQPQHF. CDR3 bases: TGTGCCAGCAGCAAACAGGGGGGTCAGCCCCAGCATTTT.

The genes are TRBV13 and TRBJ1-3; D not resolved. Trimming took off 5 bases at V and 0 bases at J, with 2 bases between the two ends. Germline V gene sequence: CDR1 PRHDT, CDR2 FYEKMQ (reference sequence). The CDR3 consists of 12 residues. The CDR3 loop is CASSNSGNTIYF. The CDR3 bases are TGTGCCAGCAGCAACTCTGGAAACACCATATATTTT.

This clone has a handful of counts. This chain connects TRBV11-3 to TRBJ2-7; 8 bases map to TRBD2. The CDR3 spans 14 residues. The germline V gene has CDR1 SGHNT and CDR2 YENEEA. With 2 bases clipped from V and 7 bases from J, the junction kept 7 bases outside the gene matches. CDR3 loop: CASSLPSGLGEQYV. The CDR3 nucleotides are TGTGCCAGCAGCTTACCCTCGGGACTAGGTGAGCAGTACGTC.

This clone was counted a few times. The V and J genes are TRBV7-7 and TRBJ2-5, with D maybe TRBD2 (5 bases). The V gene lost 0 bases and the J gene lost 5 bases, with 10 bases spanning the gap. The length of the CDR3 is 14 residues. Germline CDR1 is SSHAT and CDR2 is FNYEAQ (reference sequence). The CDR3 loop reads CASSLAGDAETQYF. CDR3 sequence (DNA): TGTGCCAGCAGCTTAGCGGGAGATGCTGAGACCCAGTACTTC.

The chain joins TRBV7-9 to TRBJ1-1; possibly TRBD1 for D (5 bases). V gave up 4 bases and J gave up 3 bases, with 21 bases separating them. CDR1 is SEHNR, CDR2 FQNEAQ, per germline (reference sequence). The CDR3 spans 17 residues. The CDR3 DNA reads TGTGCCAGCAGCTCCCAGGGCTCCCCCTTAGGGGACACTGAAGCTTTCTTT. Translation gives CASSSQGSPLGDTEAFF.

This clone was found a few times. This chain uses TRBV13 with TRBJ2-7, with 7 nucleotides matching TRBD2. Trimming cost V 6 bases and J 3 bases; bases outside gene matches: 5. CDR3 length: 13 residues. Germline V gene sequence: CDR1 PRHDT, CDR2 FYEKMQ (reference sequence). CDR3 sequence reads: CASSAAGIYEQYF. For the CDR3, the DNA is TGTGCCAGCAGTGCAGCGGGGATCTACGAGCAGTACTTC. The full variable domain, completed using reference TRBV13 and TRBJ2-7, is AAGVIQSPRHLIKEKRETATLKCYPIPRHDTVYWYQQGPGQDPQFLISFYEKMQSDKGSIPDRFSAQQFSDYHSELNMSSLELGDSALYFCASSAAGIYEQYFGPGTRLTVT.

A single count supports this clone. This chain joins TRBV7-3 and TRBJ2-4; D is unclear. The CDR3 has 13 amino acids. Germline V lookup: CDR1 SGHTA, CDR2 FQGTGA. V gave up 2 bases and J gave up 3 bases, with 5 bases separating them. The CDR3 is CASSLGVKNIQYF. The CDR3 coding sequence is TGTGCCAGCAGCTTAGGAGTCAAAAACATTCAGTACTTC.

This clone appeared a few times. The chain joins TRBV21-1 to TRBJ1-5; the table's D call, TRBD1, has no DNA check behind it. TRBV21-1 is a documented pseudogene. The CDR3 contains 19 residues. CDR3 region: CASSSGQGALVARNQPQHF. The DNA for the CDR3 is TGTGCCAGCAGCAGCGGACAGGGGGCCCTAGTAGCTCGGAATCAGCCCCAGCATTTT.

This clone was seen more than once but under ten times. The DNA for the CDR3 is TGTGCCAGCAGCGCACGGGACAGGGGGGCCTACGAGCAGTACTTC. Amino acids: CASSARDRGAYEQYF. This chain links TRBV5-4 with TRBJ2-7; 11 nucleotides agree with TRBD1. The CDR3 has 15 amino acids. Germline assignment: CDR1 SGHNT and CDR2 YYREEE (reference sequence). With 4 bases clipped from V and 2 bases from J, the junction kept 5 bases outside the gene matches.

The chain has TRBV19 and TRBJ2-6; TRBD1 aligns across 9 bases. Germline CDR1 LNHDA, CDR2 SQIVND (reference sequence). This CDR3 comprises 16 residues. After removal of 6 bases from V and 1 base from J, the junction contained 4 bases not matched to a gene. The CDR3 DNA sequence: TGTGCCAGTAGGGATGACAGGGGGTCTGGGGCCAACGTCCTGACTTTC. Its protein product is CASRDDRGSGANVLTF.

V usage is TRBV27 and J usage is TRBJ1-3; no reliable D call. V lost 6 bases and J lost 8, with 20 bases in between. This CDR3 spans 15 amino acids. Germline values: CDR1 MNHEY, CDR2 SMNVEV (reference sequence). The CDR3 spells CASSPHPRPQDTIYF. The CDR3 nucleotides are TGTGCCAGCAGCCCTCACCCCCGGCCACAAGACACCATATATTTT.

This sequence joins TRBV7-9 and TRBJ2-3, with a tentative D call TRBD2 (6 bases). V was pared by 5 bases and J by 6 bases, with 24 bases between. CDR1 and CDR2 (germline): SEHNR, FQNEAQ (reference sequence). The length of the CDR3 is 17 residues. The CDR3 spells CASSKNPGLTFMDTQYF. In nucleotides, the CDR3 is TGTGCCAGCAGCAAAAACCCGGGACTCACATTCATGGATACGCAGTATTTT.

This clone was seen many times. The CDR3 protein is CASSPSSGVHEQYV. CDR3 DNA sequence: TGTGCCAGCTCACCAAGCTCTGGCGTCCACGAGCAGTACGTC. The chain uses TRBV18 and TRBJ2-7, with no clear D. This CDR3 has 14 residues. V lost 2 bases to trimming and J lost 5 bases, with 13 bases between them. The germline CDR1 and CDR2 sequences are KGHSH and LQKENI.

This sequence joins TRBV11-3 and TRBJ2-1; D call uncertain. The CDR3 runs 13 residues. Germline CDR1 reads SGHNT; CDR2 reads YENEEA. V was pared by 5 bases and J by 6 bases, with 11 bases between. CDR3 DNA: TGTGCCAGCAGCCACACTCGCGCCAATGAGCAGTTCTTC. Residues: CASSHTRANEQFF.

The chain links TRBV19 to TRBJ2-5; D is possibly TRBD1 (6 bases). This CDR3 is 13 amino acids long. V was cut by 5 bases and J by 5 bases, with 12 bases left in between. The germline V gene encodes CDR1 LNHDA and CDR2 SQIVND (reference sequence). Here the CDR3 reads CASSPRGRETQYF. The DNA for the CDR3 is TGTGCCAGTAGTCCCAGGGGTAGGGAGACCCAGTACTTC.

CDR3 amino acids: CASSLIGVDYGYTF. The CDR3 DNA reads TGTGCCAGCAGTTTAATAGGGGTCGACTATGGCTACACCTTC. V gene TRBV27 combines with J gene TRBJ1-2, with D perhaps matching TRBD1 (5 bases). The CDR3 totals 14 residues. V shed 2 bases and J shed 3 bases, with 10 bases lying between them. Germline V gene sequence: CDR1 MNHEY, CDR2 SMNVEV (reference sequence).